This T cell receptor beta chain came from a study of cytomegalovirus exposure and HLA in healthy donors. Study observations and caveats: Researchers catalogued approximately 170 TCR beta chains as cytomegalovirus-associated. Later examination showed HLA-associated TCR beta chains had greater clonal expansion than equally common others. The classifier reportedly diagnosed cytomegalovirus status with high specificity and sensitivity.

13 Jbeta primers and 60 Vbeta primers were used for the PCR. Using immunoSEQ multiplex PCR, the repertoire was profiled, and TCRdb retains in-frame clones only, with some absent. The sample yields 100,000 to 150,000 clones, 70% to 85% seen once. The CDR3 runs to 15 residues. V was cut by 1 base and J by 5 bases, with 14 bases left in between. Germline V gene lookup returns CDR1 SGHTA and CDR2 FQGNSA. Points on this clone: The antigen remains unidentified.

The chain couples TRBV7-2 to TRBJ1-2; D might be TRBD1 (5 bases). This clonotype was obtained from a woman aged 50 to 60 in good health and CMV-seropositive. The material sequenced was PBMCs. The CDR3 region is CASSLEMGPGYGYTF. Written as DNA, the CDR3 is TGTGCCAGCAGCTTAGAGATGGGGCCCGGGTATGGCTACACCTTC. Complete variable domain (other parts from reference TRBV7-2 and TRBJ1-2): GAGVSQSPSNKVTEKGKDVELRCDPISGHTALYWYRQSLGQGLEFLIYFQGNSAPDKSGLPSDRFSAERTGGSVSTLTIQRTQQEDSAVYLCASSLEMGPGYGYTFGSGTRLTVV.